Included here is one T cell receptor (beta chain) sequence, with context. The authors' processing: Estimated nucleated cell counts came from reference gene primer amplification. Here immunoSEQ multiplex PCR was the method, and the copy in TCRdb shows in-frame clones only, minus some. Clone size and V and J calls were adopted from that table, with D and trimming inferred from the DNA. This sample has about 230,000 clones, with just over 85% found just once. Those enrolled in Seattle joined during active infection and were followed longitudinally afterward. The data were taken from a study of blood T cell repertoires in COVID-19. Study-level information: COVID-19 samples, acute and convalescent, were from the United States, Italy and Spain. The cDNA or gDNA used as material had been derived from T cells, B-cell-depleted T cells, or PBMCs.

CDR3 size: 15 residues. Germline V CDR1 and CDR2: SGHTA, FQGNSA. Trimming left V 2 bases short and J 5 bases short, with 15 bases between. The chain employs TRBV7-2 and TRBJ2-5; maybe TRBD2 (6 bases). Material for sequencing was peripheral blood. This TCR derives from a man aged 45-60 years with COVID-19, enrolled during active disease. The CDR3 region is CASSLWKRAGETQYF. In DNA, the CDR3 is TGTGCCAGCAGCTTATGGAAGCGGGCGGGGGAGACCCAGTACTTC. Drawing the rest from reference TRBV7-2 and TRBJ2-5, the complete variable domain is GAGVSQSPSNKVTEKGKDVELRCDPISGHTALYWYRQSLGQGLEFLIYFQGNSAPDKSGLPSDRFSAERTGGSVSTLTIQRTQQEDSAVYLCASSLWKRAGETQYFGPGTRLLVL.